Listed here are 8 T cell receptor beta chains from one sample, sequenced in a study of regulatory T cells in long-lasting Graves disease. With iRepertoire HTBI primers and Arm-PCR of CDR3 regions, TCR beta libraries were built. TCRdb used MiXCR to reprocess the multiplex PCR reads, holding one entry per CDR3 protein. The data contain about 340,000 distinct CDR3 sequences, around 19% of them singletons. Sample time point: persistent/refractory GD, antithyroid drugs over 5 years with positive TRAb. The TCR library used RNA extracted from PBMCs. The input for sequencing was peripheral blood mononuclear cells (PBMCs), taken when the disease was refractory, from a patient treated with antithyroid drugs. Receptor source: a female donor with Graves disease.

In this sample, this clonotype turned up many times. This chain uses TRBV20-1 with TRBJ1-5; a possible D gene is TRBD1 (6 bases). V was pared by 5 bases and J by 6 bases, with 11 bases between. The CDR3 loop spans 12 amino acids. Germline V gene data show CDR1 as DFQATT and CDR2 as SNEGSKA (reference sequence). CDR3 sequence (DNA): TGCAGTGCTGACACAGGGACTCAGCCCCAGCATTTT. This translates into CSADTGTQPQHF.

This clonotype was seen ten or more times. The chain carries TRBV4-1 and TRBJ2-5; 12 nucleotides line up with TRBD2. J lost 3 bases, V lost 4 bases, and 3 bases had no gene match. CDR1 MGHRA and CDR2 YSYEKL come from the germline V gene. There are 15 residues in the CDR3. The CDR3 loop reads CASSPGLAGKETQYF. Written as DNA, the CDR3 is TGCGCCAGCAGCCCAGGACTAGCGGGAAAAGAGACCCAGTACTTC.

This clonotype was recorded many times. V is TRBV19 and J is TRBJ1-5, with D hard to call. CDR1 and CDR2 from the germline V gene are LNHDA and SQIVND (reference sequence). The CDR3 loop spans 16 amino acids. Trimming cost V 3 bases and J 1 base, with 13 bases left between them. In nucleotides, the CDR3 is TGTGCCAGTAGTATTAGTTGGGGAGTGAGCAATCAGCCCCAGCATTTT. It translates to CASSISWGVSNQPQHF. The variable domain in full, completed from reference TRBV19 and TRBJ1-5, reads DGGITQSPKYLFRKEGQNVTLSCEQNLNHDAMYWYRQDPGQGLRLIYYSQIVNDFQKGDIAEGYSVSREKKESFPLTVTSAQKNPTAFYLCASSISWGVSNQPQHFGDGTRLSIL.

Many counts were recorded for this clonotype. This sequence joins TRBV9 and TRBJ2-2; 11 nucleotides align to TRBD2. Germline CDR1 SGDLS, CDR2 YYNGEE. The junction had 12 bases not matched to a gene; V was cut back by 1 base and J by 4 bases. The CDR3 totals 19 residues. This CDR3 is CASSVQTSGTLRGTGELFF. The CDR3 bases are TGTGCCAGCAGCGTACAGACTAGCGGGACCCTGCGCGGCACCGGGGAGCTGTTTTTT.

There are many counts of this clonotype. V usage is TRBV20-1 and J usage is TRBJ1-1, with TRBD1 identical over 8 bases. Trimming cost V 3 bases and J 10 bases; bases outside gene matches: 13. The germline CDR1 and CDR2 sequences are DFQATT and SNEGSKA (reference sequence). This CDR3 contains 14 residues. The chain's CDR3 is CSASWSDRGYGAFF. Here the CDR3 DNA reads TGCAGTGCTAGTTGGTCCGACAGGGGCTATGGAGCTTTCTTT.

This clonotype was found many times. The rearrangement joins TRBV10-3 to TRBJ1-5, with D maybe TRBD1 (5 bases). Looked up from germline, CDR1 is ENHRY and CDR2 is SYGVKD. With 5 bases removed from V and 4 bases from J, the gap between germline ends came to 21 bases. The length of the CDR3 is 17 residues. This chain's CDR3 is CAISTPGLAGPNQPQHF. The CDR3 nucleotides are TGTGCCATCAGTACTCCGGGTTTGGCAGGGCCGAATCAGCCCCAGCATTTT.

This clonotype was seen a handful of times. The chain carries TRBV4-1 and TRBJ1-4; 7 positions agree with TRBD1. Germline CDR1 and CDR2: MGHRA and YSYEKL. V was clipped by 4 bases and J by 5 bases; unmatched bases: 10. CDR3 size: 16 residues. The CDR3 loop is CASSPATGERNEKLFF. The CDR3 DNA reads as TGCGCCAGCAGCCCAGCCACAGGGGAGAGGAATGAAAAACTGTTTTTT.

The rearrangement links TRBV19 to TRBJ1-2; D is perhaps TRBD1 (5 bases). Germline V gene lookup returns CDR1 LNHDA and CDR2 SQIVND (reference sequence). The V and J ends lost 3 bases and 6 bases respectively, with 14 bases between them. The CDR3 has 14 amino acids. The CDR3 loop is CASSISTTAHGYTF. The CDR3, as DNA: TGTGCCAGTAGTATCAGTACGACAGCGCATGGCTACACCTTC.